Presented here are 25 T cell receptor beta chains from one specimen sequenced in a study of Ad26.COV2.S vaccination and SARS-CoV-2 variants. The treatment here: 15 to 20 received Ad26.COV2.S at low or high dose, single or two shots; about five received placebo; per-sample allocation not given. It was on day 63 after the first vaccine or placebo injection that samples were taken. Sequencing was performed with immunoSEQ multiplex PCR; in TCRdb, only in-frame clones are kept and a portion is missing. The data show around 300,000 clones, 90% seen once. Specimen: peripheral blood, collected in a trial of Ad26.COV2.S vaccine versus placebo. The receptors originated from a person between 18 and 65 years old who received the Ad26.COV2.S COVID-19 vaccine or a placebo.

V usage is TRBV2 and J usage is TRBJ2-7; 10 positions match TRBD1. The CDR3 runs 12 residues. Unmatched junction bases numbered 5, after V lost 8 bases and J lost 7 bases. CDR1 and CDR2 from the germline V gene are SNHLY and FYNNEI. The CDR3 here is CASGTGVGEQYF. The CDR3 DNA reads as TGTGCCAGCGGGACAGGGGTCGGGGAGCAGTACTTC.

The rearrangement joins TRBV4-3 to TRBJ2-5; no firm D call. V was trimmed by 0 bases and J by 2 bases, leaving 7 bases between them. Germline V CDR1 and CDR2: LGHNA, YSLEER. CDR3 length: 14 residues. CDR3 protein: CASSQDNTQETQYF. The CDR3 coding sequence is TGCGCCAGCAGCCAAGATAATACTCAAGAGACCCAGTACTTC.

The rearrangement uses TRBV5-1 and TRBJ2-1; D is possibly TRBD1 (5 bases). This CDR3 spans 12 amino acids. V shed 1 base and J shed 9 bases, with 8 bases lying between them. Germline CDR1 is SGHRS and CDR2 is YFSETQ. CDR3: CASSLWGVEQFF. The CDR3 bases are TGCGCCAGCAGCTTGTGGGGCGTTGAGCAGTTCTTC.

The rearrangement links TRBV19 to TRBJ2-2, with D tentatively TRBD1 (6 bases). V shed 4 bases and J shed 3 bases, with 15 bases lying between them. The length of the CDR3 is 16 residues. The germline V gene encodes CDR1 LNHDA and CDR2 SQIVND (reference sequence). The CDR3: CASSRAPGHYTGELFF. In DNA, the CDR3 is TGTGCCAGTAGTAGGGCCCCGGGACACTACACCGGGGAGCTGTTTTTT.

CDR3 loop: CASSLFGGASNQPQHF. CDR3 nucleotide sequence: TGTGCCAGCAGTTTATTTGGGGGAGCGAGCAATCAGCCCCAGCATTTT. The chain joins TRBV28 to TRBJ1-5; weak D call: TRBD1 (5 bases). The CDR3 is 16 amino acids. The V gene's germline CDR1 is MDHEN and CDR2 SYDVKM. V lost 1 base and J lost 1, with 11 bases in between. Combining the CDR3 with reference TRBV28 and TRBJ1-5 gives the whole variable domain DVKVTQSSRYLVKRTGEKVFLECVQDMDHENMFWYRQDPGLGLRLIYFSYDVKMKEKGDIPEGYSVSREKKERFSLILESASTNQTSMYLCASSLFGGASNQPQHFGDGTRLSIL.

The J gene is TRBJ2-2, the V gene TRBV6-2 or TRBV6-3; D is ambiguous. Deletions cut 5 bases from V and 6 bases from J, with 13 bases between. There are 14 residues in the CDR3. In germline, CDR1 is MNHEY, CDR2 SVGEGT. The CDR3 region has the DNA TGTGCCAGCAGTGATCTCACAGTTCCCGGGGAGCTGTTTTTT. It yields the protein CASSDLTVPGELFF.

The rearrangement joins TRBV15 to TRBJ2-7; D possibly corresponds to TRBD1 (5 bases). Looked up from germline, CDR1 is LNHNV and CDR2 is YYDKDF (reference sequence). V was shortened by 2 bases and J by 6 bases, with 20 bases between the two germline ends. There are 16 residues in the CDR3. The CDR3 loop reads CATSRLFRVWVAEQYF. CDR3 in DNA: TGTGCCACCAGCAGACTATTCAGGGTTTGGGTAGCCGAGCAGTACTTC.

The chain has TRBV7-2 and TRBJ2-5, with TRBD2 matching over 13 bases. Per the germline V gene, CDR1 is SGHTA and CDR2 is FQGNSA. The CDR3 extends over 17 amino acids. The V gene end was trimmed by 1 base and the J gene end by 4 bases; junction bases not matched to a gene: 6. The CDR3 sequence is CASSLVGTSGAGETQYF. CDR3 nucleotide sequence: TGTGCCAGCAGCTTAGTGGGGACTAGCGGGGCGGGAGAGACCCAGTACTTC.

A few counts support this clone. This rearrangement joins TRBV5-1 to TRBJ1-5; 7 bases are shared with TRBD1. V dropped 4 bases and J dropped 9; count of bases not matched to a gene: 7. Germline CDR1 SGHRS, CDR2 YFSETQ. This CDR3 contains 13 residues. The CDR3 here is CASSQGVGGPQHF. DNA for the CDR3: TGCGCCAGCAGCCAGGGGGTCGGGGGGCCCCAGCATTTT.

This clone turned up a few times. CDR3 nucleotide sequence: TGTGCCAGCAGCGTCGGACAGAGCAACTACGAGCAGTACTTC. Its translation: CASSVGQSNYEQYF. The chain joins TRBV9 to TRBJ2-7, with a weak D call TRBD1 (6 bases). CDR1 is SGDLS, CDR2 YYNGEE, per germline. The length of the CDR3 is 14 residues. Trimming left V 2 bases short and J 3 bases short, with 12 bases between.

This rearrangement joins TRBV7-3 to TRBJ2-1; 7 bases line up with TRBD1. The CDR3 loop spans 15 amino acids. The V and J ends lost 2 bases and 2 bases, in that order; junction bases with no gene match: 3. Per the germline V gene, CDR1 is SGHTA and CDR2 is FQGTGA. In DNA, the CDR3 is TGTGCCAGCAGCTTATCGGGACAGCCCTACAATGAGCAGTTCTTC. Amino acids: CASSLSGQPYNEQFF.

The rearrangement links TRBV19 to TRBJ1-5, with D unresolved. Trimming left V 8 bases short and J 3 bases short, with 14 bases between. Germline V gene sequence: CDR1 LNHDA, CDR2 SQIVND (reference sequence). CDR3 size: 14 residues. CDR3 DNA sequence: TGTGCCAGTGGCCCGGCAGGCTCCAATCAGCCCCAGCATTTT. Translating it yields CASGPAGSNQPQHF.

This chain joins TRBV7-3 and TRBJ2-1; TRBD2 matches at 16 bases. V shed 5 bases, J shed 2 bases, and the junction held 12 bases outside the gene matches. The germline V gene has CDR1 SGHTA and CDR2 FQGTGA. This CDR3 region has 20 residues. DNA for the CDR3: TGTGCCAGCAGCCCCCAAGGGACTAGCGGGAGGGCCTGGCCCTACAATGAGCAGTTCTTC. Its protein product is CASSPQGTSGRAWPYNEQFF.

J is TRBJ1-1 and V is TRBV6-2 or TRBV6-3, with D uncertain. V was trimmed by 6 bases and J by 3 bases, leaving 20 bases between them. The CDR3 spans 16 residues. Germline-derived CDR1 and CDR2 are MNHEY and SVGEGT. The CDR3 DNA reads TGTGCCAGCAGGTACAGCGGCCGGGGTTTGGACACTGAAGCTTTCTTT. Protein product: CASRYSGRGLDTEAFF.

The genes are TRBV10-1 and TRBJ2-1; 10 bases line up with TRBD1. This CDR3 has 14 residues. The V and J ends lost 10 bases and 8 bases, in that order; junction bases with no gene match: 11. CDR1 is WNHNN and CDR2 is SYGVQD in the germline V gene (reference sequence). The CDR3 sequence is CAIRGTGVFDEQFF. CDR3 sequence (DNA): TGCGCCATTCGGGGGACAGGGGTGTTTGATGAGCAGTTCTTC.

The rearrangement uses TRBV19 and TRBJ2-5, with 11 bases identical to TRBD2. Germline CDR1 is LNHDA and CDR2 is SQIVND (reference sequence). Trimming removed 6 bases from V and 5 bases from J; junction bases left unmatched: 8. The CDR3 is 15 amino acids. CDR3 DNA sequence: TGTGCCAGTAGCGGTAGCGGGGGGGCAGAGGAGACCCAGTACTTC. As protein: CASSGSGGAEETQYF.

The chain employs TRBV19 and TRBJ1-5, with 7 bases fitting TRBD1. Germline CDR1 reads LNHDA; CDR2 reads SQIVND (reference sequence). J lost 4 bases, V lost 5 bases, and 5 bases had no gene match. The CDR3 is 14 residues long. Written as DNA, the CDR3 is TGTGCCAGTAGTCACCAGGGGGGGAATCAGCCCCAGCATTTT. Translation: CASSHQGGNQPQHF.

The rearrangement uses TRBV11-2 and TRBJ2-7; perhaps TRBD1 as D (6 bases). CDR1 and CDR2 from the germline V gene are SGHAT and FQNNGV. This CDR3 has 15 residues. The V and J ends lost 3 bases and 0 bases respectively, with 12 bases between them. The CDR3: CASSFGQTISYEQYF. Written as DNA, the CDR3 is TGTGCCAGCAGCTTCGGACAGACCATCTCCTACGAGCAGTACTTC.

The chain is built from TRBV19 and TRBJ2-7; 11 bases line up with TRBD2. From germline, CDR1 is LNHDA and CDR2 SQIVND (reference sequence). This CDR3 is 15 amino acids long. V lost 4 bases and J lost 2; bases outside the gene matches: 4. CDR3 coding DNA: TGTGCCAGTAGTAGTACTAGCGGGGGACCCTACGAGCAGTACTTC. The encoded protein is CASSSTSGGPYEQYF. Drawing the rest from reference TRBV19 and TRBJ2-7, the complete variable domain is DGGITQSPKYLFRKEGQNVTLSCEQNLNHDAMYWYRQDPGQGLRLIYYSQIVNDFQKGDIAEGYSVSREKKESFPLTVTSAQKNPTAFYLCASSSTSGGPYEQYFGPGTRLTVT.

This chain joins TRBV30 and TRBJ2-4, with a weak D call TRBD1 (6 bases). CDR1 is GTSNPN, CDR2 SVGIG, per germline (reference sequence). Between the trimmed V and J ends, which lost 3 bases and 0 bases, there was a span of 12 bases. This CDR3 has 15 residues. The CDR3, as DNA: TGTGCCTGGAGCCTCCAGGGGCTAGCCAAAAACATTCAGTACTTC. It yields the protein CAWSLQGLAKNIQYF.

This clone was seen only once. This chain links TRBV6-5 with TRBJ2-5; 11 bases agree with TRBD2. Germline CDR1 reads MNHEY; CDR2 reads SVGAGI. V trimming: 5 bases; J trimming: 9 bases; junction bases outside the gene matches: 5. This CDR3 is built from 13 residues. The CDR3 sequence: CASSQGLAAPQYF. For the CDR3, the DNA is TGTGCCAGCAGTCAGGGACTAGCGGCTCCCCAGTACTTC.

This clone has just a few counts. The chain couples TRBV5-1 to TRBJ1-2; D is uncertain. Germline assignment: CDR1 SGHRS and CDR2 YFSETQ. This CDR3 region has 16 residues. The V gene lost 1 base and the J gene lost 1 base, with 14 bases spanning the gap. In nucleotides, the CDR3 is TGCGCCAGCAGCTTGACAGATTCTAGGCTTAACTATGGCTACACCTTC. Residues: CASSLTDSRLNYGYTF.

This chain uses TRBV5-6 with TRBJ1-1, with 7 bases lining up with TRBD1. The CDR3 spans 14 residues. CDR1 is SGHDT and CDR2 is YYEEEE in the germline V gene. Trimming took 2 bases from V and 3 from J; bases not matched to a gene: 4. Here the CDR3 reads CASSLQGWYTEAFF. The CDR3 coding sequence is TGTGCCAGCAGCTTACAGGGGTGGTACACTGAAGCTTTCTTT.

This chain connects TRBV27 to TRBJ1-2; TRBD1 matches 8 bases. The CDR3 extends over 14 amino acids. In germline, CDR1 is MNHEY, CDR2 SMNVEV (reference sequence). V shed 6 bases, J shed 9 bases, and the junction held 12 bases outside the gene matches. The CDR3 region is CASSSIGTGRSYTF. The DNA of the CDR3 is TGTGCCAGCAGCTCAATCGGGACAGGTAGGAGCTACACCTTC.

V usage is TRBV11-2 and J usage is TRBJ2-5; no clear D. From germline, CDR1 is SGHAT and CDR2 FQNNGV. The V end lost 2 bases, the J end lost 4 bases, and 8 bases lay between the germline ends. The CDR3 runs 13 residues. The DNA for the CDR3 is TGTGCCAGCAGCTTACAGTTTGGAGAGACCCAGTACTTC. It codes for CASSLQFGETQYF.